A selection of T cell receptor beta chains follows, all from one sample in a study of shared clonotypes between healthy human individuals. Repertoires were generated with immunoSEQ multiplex PCR, while TCRdb's copy carries only in-frame clones and drops some. The top ten hold around 0.37% of the sample, which has 2 million to 3 million clones, over 85% seen once. Sequenced: naive CD4+ T cells from PBMCs. These receptors all come from a young man in good health. Some clones in this sample may be carry-over from other donors' samples. Both conserved end residues are part of each CDR3.

v_call: TRBV5-1
j_call: TRBJ2-3
cdr3_aa: CASSQGQATDTQYF

v_call: TRBV28
j_call: TRBJ2-1
cdr3_aa: CASSLLGASGKDEQFF

v_call: TRBV7-3
j_call: TRBJ2-2
cdr3_aa: CASSLGITYTGELFF

v_call: TRBV2
j_call: TRBJ1-2
cdr3_aa: CASRDITGRDGYTF

v_call: TRBV5-1
j_call: .
cdr3_aa: CASSLEVAGVYEQYF

v_call: TRBV6-1
j_call: TRBJ1-1
cdr3_aa: CASSEATLRTEAFF

v_call: TRBV18
j_call: TRBJ2-7
cdr3_aa: CASSPSRLTTDDEQYF

v_call: TRBV9
j_call: TRBJ1-5
cdr3_aa: CASSVGSGAGEPQHF

v_call: TRBV18
j_call: TRBJ2-1
cdr3_aa: CASSPLTSPYNEQFF

v_call: TRBV5-1
j_call: TRBJ2-3
cdr3_aa: CATAGQGEDTQYF

v_call: TRBV19
j_call: TRBJ1-2
cdr3_aa: CAIFGGYGYTF

v_call: TRBV11-1
j_call: TRBJ2-2
cdr3_aa: CASSPGTGMGTGELFF

v_call: TRBV4-3
j_call: TRBJ1-4
cdr3_aa: CASSQLAGTPGSTNEKLFF

v_call: TRBV29-1
j_call: TRBJ1-5
cdr3_aa: CSVRSDSNQPQHF

v_call: TRBV7-8
j_call: TRBJ2-7
cdr3_aa: CASSPSAGGREQYF

v_call: TRBV28
j_call: TRBJ2-5
cdr3_aa: CASSLFSLAETQYF

v_call: TRBV18
j_call: TRBJ2-2
cdr3_aa: CASSPNVRASGELFF